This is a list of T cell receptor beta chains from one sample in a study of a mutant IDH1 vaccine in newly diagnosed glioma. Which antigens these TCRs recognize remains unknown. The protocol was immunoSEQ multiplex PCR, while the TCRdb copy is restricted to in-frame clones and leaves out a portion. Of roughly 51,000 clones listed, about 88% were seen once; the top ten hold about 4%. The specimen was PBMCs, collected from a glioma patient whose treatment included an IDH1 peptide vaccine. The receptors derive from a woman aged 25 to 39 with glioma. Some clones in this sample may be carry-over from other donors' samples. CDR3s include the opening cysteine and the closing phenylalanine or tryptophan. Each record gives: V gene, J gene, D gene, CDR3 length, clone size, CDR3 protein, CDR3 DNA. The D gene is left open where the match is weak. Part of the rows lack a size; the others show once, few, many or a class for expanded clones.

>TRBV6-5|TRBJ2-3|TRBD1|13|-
CASSRQGTDTQYF
TGTGCCAGCAGCAGACAGGGGACAGATACGCAGTATTTT
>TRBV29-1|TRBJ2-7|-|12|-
CSVEGSFYEQYF
TGCAGCGTTGAAGGCAGTTTCTACGAGCAGTACTTC
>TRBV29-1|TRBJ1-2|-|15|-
CSLYPPGEGNYGYTF
TGCAGCCTCTACCCCCCCGGGGAAGGAAACTATGGCTACACCTTC
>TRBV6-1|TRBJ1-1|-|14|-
CASSGGLGQTEAFF
TGTGCCAGCAGTGGGGGTTTAGGGCAGACGGAAGCTTTCTTT
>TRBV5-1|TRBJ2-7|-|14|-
CASSSAGSTYEQYF
TGCGCCAGCAGCTCCGCAGGGTCGACCTACGAGCAGTACTTC
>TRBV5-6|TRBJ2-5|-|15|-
CASSLLVGGQETQYF
TGTGCCAGCAGCTTGTTGGTCGGCGGACAGGAGACCCAGTACTTC
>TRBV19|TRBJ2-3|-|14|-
CAISSAGPGDTQYF
TGTGCCATTTCTTCGGCAGGCCCAGGGGATACGCAGTATTTT
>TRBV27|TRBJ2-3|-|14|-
CASSLRVIGDTQYF
TGTGCCAGCAGTCTCAGGGTAATCGGGGATACGCAGTATTTT
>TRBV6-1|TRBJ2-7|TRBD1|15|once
CASSPSDRGRYEQYF
TGTGCCAGCAGTCCATCGGACAGGGGGCGATACGAGCAGTACTTC
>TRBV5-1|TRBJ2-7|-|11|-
CASSSGLEQYF
TGCGCCAGCAGCTCAGGGCTTGAGCAGTACTTC
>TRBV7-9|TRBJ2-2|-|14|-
CASSFWRADGELFF
TGTGCCAGCAGCTTTTGGAGGGCCGACGGGGAGCTGTTTTTT
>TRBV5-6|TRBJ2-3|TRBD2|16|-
CASSLYSGRDTDTQYF
TGTGCCAGCAGCTTGTATAGCGGGAGGGATACAGATACGCAGTATTTT
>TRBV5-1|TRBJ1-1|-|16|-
CASSTAQGRVNTEAFF
TGCGCCAGCAGCACCGCCCAGGGACGGGTGAACACTGAAGCTTTCTTT
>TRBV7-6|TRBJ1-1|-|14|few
CASSLGKANTEAFF
TGTGCCAGCAGCTTAGGCAAAGCGAACACTGAAGCTTTCTTT
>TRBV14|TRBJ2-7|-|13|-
CASSQAYMGEQYF
TGTGCCAGCAGCCAAGCCTATATGGGCGAGCAGTACTTC
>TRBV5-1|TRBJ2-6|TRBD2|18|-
CASSYGLAGGSGANVLTF
TGCGCCAGCAGCTACGGACTAGCGGGGGGGTCCGGGGCCAACGTCCTGACTTTC
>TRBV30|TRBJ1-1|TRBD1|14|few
CAWSISRGHTEAFF
TGTGCCTGGAGTATATCCAGGGGGCACACTGAAGCTTTCTTT
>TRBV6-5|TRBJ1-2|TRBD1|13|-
CASSLGTGYGYTF
TGTGCCAGCAGCTTGGGGACAGGCTATGGCTACACCTTC
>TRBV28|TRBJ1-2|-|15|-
CASSSVERFNYGYTF
TGTGCCAGCAGTTCAGTAGAACGGTTTAACTATGGCTACACCTTC
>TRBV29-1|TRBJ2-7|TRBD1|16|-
CSVELRRTGLSYEQYF
TGCAGCGTTGAATTGAGGCGGACAGGGCTATCCTACGAGCAGTACTTC
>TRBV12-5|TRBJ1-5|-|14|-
CASGAGTHNQPQHF
TGTGCTAGTGGTGCCGGGACTCACAATCAGCCCCAGCATTTT
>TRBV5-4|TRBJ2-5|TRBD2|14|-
CASSFSGRGETQYF
TGTGCCAGCAGCTTCAGCGGGAGGGGGGAGACCCAGTACTTC
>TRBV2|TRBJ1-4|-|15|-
CASTIQAELNEKLFF
TGTGCCAGCACCATCCAGGCAGAGCTTAATGAAAAACTGTTTTTT
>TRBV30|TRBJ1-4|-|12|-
CASGYRNEKLFF
TGTGCCTCCGGGTACCGAAATGAAAAACTGTTTTTT
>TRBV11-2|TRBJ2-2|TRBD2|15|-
CASSPSGGYTGELFF
TGTGCCAGCAGCCCCTCCGGGGGGTACACCGGGGAGCTGTTTTTT
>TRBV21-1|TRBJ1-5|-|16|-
CASSKGSHYSNQPQHF
TGTGCCAGCAGCAAAGGGTCGCACTATAGCAATCAGCCCCAGCATTTT
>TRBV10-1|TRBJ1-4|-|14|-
CASCDRRPHEKLFF
TGCGCCAGCTGTGACAGGAGGCCCCACGAAAAACTGTTTTTT
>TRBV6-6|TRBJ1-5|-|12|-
CASSYSGQPQHF
TGTGCCAGCAGTTACTCGGGGCAGCCCCAGCATTTT
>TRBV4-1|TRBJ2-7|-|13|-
CASSQTQSYEQYF
TGCGCCAGCAGCCAAACCCAGAGCTACGAGCAGTACTTC
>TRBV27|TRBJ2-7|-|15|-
CASSLGPRISYEQYF
TGTGCCAGCAGTTTAGGTCCGCGGATCTCCTACGAGCAGTACTTC
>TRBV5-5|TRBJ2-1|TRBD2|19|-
CASSLEWTSGRLAYNEQFF
TGTGCCAGCAGCTTGGAATGGACTAGCGGGAGGTTGGCCTACAATGAGCAGTTCTTC
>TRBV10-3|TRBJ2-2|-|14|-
CAIKGGMNTGELFF
TGTGCCATCAAAGGTGGGATGAACACCGGGGAGCTGTTTTTT
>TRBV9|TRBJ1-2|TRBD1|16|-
CASSVGIGQGAHGYTF
TGTGCCAGCAGCGTAGGGATTGGGCAGGGGGCCCACGGCTACACCTTC
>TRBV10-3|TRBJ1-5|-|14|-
CAISGGNSNQPQHF
TGTGCCATCAGTGGAGGGAATAGCAATCAGCCCCAGCATTTT
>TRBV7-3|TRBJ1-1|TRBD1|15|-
CASSLTGQGSAEAFF
TGTGCCAGCAGCTTAACGGGACAGGGTAGCGCTGAAGCTTTCTTT
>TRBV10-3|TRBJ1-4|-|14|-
CAISETGNNEKLFF
TGTGCCATCAGTGAAACGGGGAATAATGAAAAACTGTTTTTT
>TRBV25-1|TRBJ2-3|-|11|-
CASSEGYTQYF
TGTGCCAGCAGTGAAGGGTATACGCAGTATTTT
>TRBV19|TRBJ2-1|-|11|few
CASSITGEQFF
TGTGCCAGTAGTATAACAGGAGAGCAGTTCTTC
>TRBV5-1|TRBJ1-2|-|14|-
CASSLATGSHGYTF
TGCGCCAGCAGCTTGGCGACAGGTTCTCATGGCTACACCTTC
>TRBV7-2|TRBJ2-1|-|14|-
CASSFRDSLRGQFF
TGTGCCAGCAGCTTTCGGGACTCCCTTCGGGGGCAGTTCTTC
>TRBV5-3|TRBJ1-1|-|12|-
CARNQGNTEAFF
TGTGCCAGAAACCAGGGCAACACTGAAGCTTTCTTT
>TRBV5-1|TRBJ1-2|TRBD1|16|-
CASSLLRQGADYGYTF
TGCGCCAGCAGCTTGTTGAGGCAGGGGGCCGACTATGGCTACACCTTC
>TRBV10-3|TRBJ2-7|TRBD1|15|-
CAISFSGTGEEEQYF
TGTGCCATCAGCTTCTCCGGGACAGGGGAAGAGGAGCAGTACTTC